These 12 T cell receptor beta chains originate from one sample sequenced in a study of CD8+CD57+ T cells in acquired aplastic anemia. Genomic DNA constituted the template upon which TCR beta VDJ and CDR3 profiling was performed. TCRdb reanalysed the reads using MiXCR and keeps one entry per CDR3 protein. The top ten clones hold more than 7% of a sample with about 140,000 distinct CDR3 sequences, roughly two fifths of them seen once. Input material: sorted CD4+, CD8+, or CD8+CD57+ T cells (not recorded which) from PBMCs. These receptors came from a human donor in good health, serving as a control.

This clonotype was picked up many times. As DNA, the CDR3 is TGCAGCGTTTACAGGGGCACAGATACGCAGTATTTT. As protein: CSVYRGTDTQYF. This chain uses TRBV29-1 with TRBJ2-3; D is possibly TRBD1 (6 bases). The CDR3 is 12 amino acids. Looked up from germline, CDR1 is SQVTM and CDR2 is ANQGSEA. V lost 5 bases, J lost 1 base, and 7 bases lay in between.

This clonotype was counted at least ten times. J is TRBJ2-1 and V is TRBV5-4; 8 bases are a match to TRBD2. The CDR3 totals 15 residues. V was clipped by 2 bases and J by 0 bases; unmatched bases: 1. In germline, CDR1 is SGHNT, CDR2 YYREEE (reference sequence). The CDR3 nucleotides are TGTGCCAGCAGCTTAAGCGGGAGCTCCTACAATGAGCAGTTCTTC. Its protein is CASSLSGSSYNEQFF.

This clonotype appeared many times. DNA for the CDR3: TGTGCTACGGAAGAGCAGCCTAAATACGTGAACACTGAAGCTTTCTTT. Encoded protein: CATEEQPKYVNTEAFF. The chain joins TRBV7-9 to TRBJ1-1; the D is unclear. This CDR3 contains 16 residues. CDR1 and CDR2 (germline): SEHNR, FQNEAQ (reference sequence).

The sample holds many counts of this clonotype. The rearrangement joins TRBV7-8 to TRBJ1-1; no reliable D call. V lost 4 bases and J lost 2, with 17 bases in between. CDR1 is SGHVS, CDR2 FQNEAQ, per germline. This CDR3 spans 16 amino acids. The CDR3 DNA is TGTGCCAGCAGCTACGAGGCTTTATGGCGAAACACTGAAGCTTTCTTT. Encoded protein: CASSYEALWRNTEAFF.

This clonotype was counted ten times or more. V gene TRBV6-1 combines with J gene TRBJ2-1, with D unclear. The germline V gene encodes CDR1 MNHNS and CDR2 SASEGT. This CDR3 comprises 13 residues. Trimming took off 6 bases at V and 10 bases at J, with 16 bases between the two ends. CDR3 region: CASSLVVGSEQFF. The CDR3 nucleotides are TGTGCCAGCAGCCTAGTGGTGGGTAGCGAGCAGTTCTTC.

This sequence joins TRBV29-1 and TRBJ1-4, with TRBD1 matching over 8 bases. This CDR3 spans 13 amino acids. V gave up 7 bases and J gave up 2 bases; unmatched junction bases: 3. Germline V gene data show CDR1 as SQVTM and CDR2 as ANQGSEA. CDR3 loop: CSATGVTNEKLFF. In nucleotides, the CDR3 is TGCAGCGCGACAGGGGTCACTAATGAAAAACTGTTTTTT.

The rearrangement joins TRBV28 to TRBJ1-3; D is ambiguous. The length of the CDR3 is 15 residues. V lost 8 bases to trimming and J lost 7 bases, with 21 bases between them. Per the germline V gene, CDR1 is MDHEN and CDR2 is SYDVKM. CDR3 nucleotide sequence: TGTGCCAGCCGCTTACTAATCGGCCAGCAGAACACCATATATTTT. Residues: CASRLLIGQQNTIYF. The variable domain in full, completed from reference TRBV28 and TRBJ1-3, reads DVKVTQSSRYLVKRTGEKVFLECVQDMDHENMFWYRQDPGLGLRLIYFSYDVKMKEKGDIPEGYSVSREKKERFSLILESASTNQTSMYLCASRLLIGQQNTIYFGEGSWLTVV.

This clonotype was seen ten or more times. The CDR3 reads CSARRQGFSGDTQYF. DNA of the CDR3: TGCAGTGCTAGAAGACAGGGATTTTCAGGAGATACGCAGTATTTT. The V and J genes are TRBV20-1 and TRBJ2-3; 7 positions match TRBD1. This CDR3 has 15 amino acids. V lost 2 bases and J lost 5; bases outside the gene matches: 10. Germline CDR1 reads DFQATT; CDR2 reads SNEGSKA (reference sequence).

This sequence joins TRBV25-1 and TRBJ1-4; TRBD1 matches at 8 bases. V was clipped by 6 bases and J by 8 bases; unmatched bases: 5. Germline CDR1 and CDR2: MGHDK and SYGVNS. CDR3 length: 13 amino acids. The CDR3 is CASRTGAGEKLFF. CDR3 coding DNA: TGTGCCAGCAGGACAGGGGCGGGCGAAAAACTGTTTTTT. Drawing the rest from reference TRBV25-1 and TRBJ1-4, the complete variable domain is EADIYQTPRYLVIGTGKKITLECSQTMGHDKMYWYQQDPGMELHLIHYSYGVNSTEKGDLSSESTVSRIRTEHFPLTLESARPSHTSQYLCASRTGAGEKLFFGSGTQLSVL.

This clonotype was detected a few times. V is TRBV30 and J is TRBJ1-4; D unclear. Germline assignment: CDR1 GTSNPN and CDR2 SVGIG (reference sequence). This CDR3 has 14 amino acids. The V gene lost 1 base and the J gene lost 5 bases, with 11 bases spanning the gap. The CDR3 sequence is CAWSEVKLNEKLFF. The CDR3 nucleotides read TGTGCCTGGAGTGAGGTTAAGCTCAATGAAAAACTGTTTTTT. The full variable domain, rest sourced from reference TRBV30 and TRBJ1-4, is SQTIHQWPATLVQPVGSPLSLECTVEGTSNPNLYWYRQAAGRGLQLLFYSVGIGQISSEVPQNLSASRPQDRQFILSSKKLLLSDSGFYLCAWSEVKLNEKLFFGSGTQLSVL.

Only one count was recorded for this clonotype. This chain uses TRBV3-1 with TRBJ1-5; the match to TRBD1 covers 7 bases. Trimming at V came to 2 bases and at J to 4 bases, leaving 8 bases not matched to a gene. Germline assignment: CDR1 LGHDT and CDR2 YNNKEL (reference sequence). The CDR3 spans 16 residues. The CDR3 DNA is TGTGCCAGCAGCCAAACAGGGGCAGGGCTAAATCAGCCCCAGCATTTT. This sequence encodes CASSQTGAGLNQPQHF. Drawing the rest from reference TRBV3-1 and TRBJ1-5, the complete variable domain is DTAVSQTPKYLVTQMGNDKSIKCEQNLGHDTMYWYKQDSKKFLKIMFSYNNKELIINETVPNRFSPKSPDKAHLNLHINSLELGDSAVYFCASSQTGAGLNQPQHFGDGTRLSIL.

The chain uses TRBV10-3 and TRBJ1-4; D gene unclear. Trimming pared 3 bases from V and 7 bases from J, leaving 9 bases between. The CDR3 sequence is 13 residues long. Germline CDR1 ENHRY, CDR2 SYGVKD. The CDR3: CAISETEGEKLFF. The CDR3 bases are TGTGCCATCAGTGAAACGGAGGGTGAAAAACTGTTTTTT.